The sequence of this TCR beta chain was determined in a study of CD8 T cells in ankylosing spondylitis. Study-wide results and caveats: Disease-linked clones bore a CD8+ phenotype, appearing relatively rarely in peripheral blood. Within ankylosing spondylitis blood, a TCR beta motif made up of under 10 highly homologous variants appeared to be characteristic.

TCRdb fed the 5' RACE reads into MiXCR, producing one record per CDR3 protein. The sample records a few hundred thousand distinct CDR3 sequences, around 18% being singletons. Points on this clonotype: Its antigen is still unknown.

The sequence derives from a male donor with ankylosing spondylitis. The sequencing sample was made of blood, either unsorted or a sorted T cell fraction (not recorded which).

The chain's CDR3 is CASSAGTGNYNEQFF. The CDR3 coding sequence is TGTGCCAGCAGCGCCGGGACAGGGAACTACAATGAGCAGTTCTTC. This chain uses TRBV5-6 with TRBJ2-1; TRBD1 matches at 9 bases. The V gene end was trimmed by 4 bases and the J gene end by 3 bases; junction bases not matched to a gene: 5. CDR1 is SGHDT, CDR2 YYEEEE, per germline. The CDR3 spans 15 residues.